These 11 T cell receptor beta chains came from one sample sequenced in a study of human T cells and chemical hapten exposure. Described time point: patch test 1, 2 weeks after DPC sensitization. Treatment of the sample: therapeutic diphenylcyclopropenone sensitization with weekly scalp DPC. TCRdb re-analysed the RACE reads in MiXCR, keeping a single row per CDR3 protein. The sample includes 150,000 to 200,000 distinct CDR3 sequences, around 22% of them seen just once. Sequences were derived from whole blood, sampled in connection with sensitization to the hapten diphenylcyclopropenone (DPC). The receptors derive from a woman aged 45-65 years with alopecia areata. Some clones in this sample may be carry-over from other donors' samples.

This clonotype was counted only a few times. This chain uses TRBV9 with TRBJ2-3; 9 nucleotides align to TRBD2. The CDR3 spans 18 residues. The J segment lost 4 bases and the V segment lost 4 bases, leaving 16 bases of the junction unmatched. CDR1 and CDR2 from the germline V gene are SGDLS and YYNGEE. The chain's CDR3 is CASSQISGAGGTPDTQYF. In DNA, the CDR3 is TGTGCCAGCAGCCAGATTTCAGGAGCGGGAGGTACGCCAGATACGCAGTATTTT.

This clonotype has more than one count but fewer than ten. The CDR3 bases are TGCGCCAGCAGCCAAGGGCAGGGGATCGGCTATGGCTACACCTTC. Amino acid sequence: CASSQGQGIGYGYTF. The chain recombines TRBV4-1 with TRBJ1-2; tentatively, D is TRBD1 (6 bases). This CDR3 region has 15 residues. The germline CDR1 and CDR2 sequences are MGHRA and YSYEKL. The V end lost 1 base, the J end lost 4 bases, and 13 bases lay between the germline ends.

This clonotype was seen a handful of times. The CDR3 DNA sequence: TGCGCCAGCAGCTTTTTCGGTGGTGGGGGCGCTTATTACAATGAGCAGTTCTTC. It is translated as CASSFFGGGGAYYNEQFF. This chain joins TRBV5-1 and TRBJ2-1, with D perhaps TRBD1 (6 bases). The CDR3 loop spans 18 amino acids. The germline V gene has CDR1 SGHRS and CDR2 YFSETQ. Trimming took off 2 bases at V and 4 bases at J, with 22 bases between the two ends.

There are many counts of this clonotype. The chain joins TRBV7-9 to TRBJ2-5; TRBD2 might be the D (5 bases). Germline CDR1 SEHNR, CDR2 FQNEAQ (reference sequence). The CDR3 covers 13 residues. Trimming shortened V by 3 bases and J by 1 base, and 6 bases separated the two germline ends. The CDR3 loop is CASSFAGQETQYF. In DNA, the CDR3 is TGTGCCAGCAGCTTCGCGGGCCAAGAGACCCAGTACTTC.

DNA for the CDR3: TGTGCCAGCAGCGTAGGACTAGCGCAATTCAATGAGCAGTTCTTC. As protein: CASSVGLAQFNEQFF. The genes are TRBV12-3 or TRBV12-4 and TRBJ2-1; TRBD2 matches at 9 bases. CDR3 length: 15 amino acids. After removal of 6 bases from V and 6 bases from J, the junction contained 9 bases not matched to a gene.

J is TRBJ2-2 and V is TRBV11-2, with D unresolved. The CDR3 spans 14 residues. With 0 bases removed from V and 4 bases from J, the gap between germline ends came to 6 bases. Germline CDR1 is SGHAT and CDR2 is FQNNGV. CDR3 amino acids: CASSLERATGELFF. The CDR3, as DNA: TGTGCCAGCAGCTTAGAAAGGGCCACCGGGGAGCTGTTTTTT.

This clonotype has just a few counts. The V call is TRBV11-2, the J call TRBJ2-2, with D perhaps TRBD1 (6 bases). The CDR3 totals 17 residues. Trimming left V 6 bases short and J 0 bases short, with 17 bases between. Looked up from germline, CDR1 is SGHAT and CDR2 is FQNNGV. The CDR3 reads CASSLRRTAPNTGELFF. CDR3 coding DNA: TGTGCCAGCAGTTTAAGAAGGACAGCCCCGAACACCGGGGAGCTGTTTTTT.

J is TRBJ2-3 and V is TRBV5-1; D is possibly TRBD2 (6 bases). V was trimmed by 1 base and J by 5 bases, leaving 11 bases between them. This CDR3 is 14 amino acids long. The germline V gene has CDR1 SGHRS and CDR2 YFSETQ. CDR3 amino acids: CASSLSPGEDTQYF. The CDR3 nucleotides are TGCGCCAGCAGCTTGTCACCGGGGGAAGATACGCAGTATTTT.

The J gene is TRBJ2-5, the V gene TRBV7-8; TRBD2 is a possible D gene (6 bases). The CDR3 consists of 15 residues. Trimming cost V 5 bases and J 1 base, with 14 bases left between them. Germline-derived CDR1 and CDR2 are SGHVS and FQNEAQ. In DNA form, the CDR3 reads TGTGCCAGCAGCCGTTTTTCCGGGAGCCAAGAGACCCAGTACTTC. Translation: CASSRFSGSQETQYF.

CDR3 bases: TGCGCCAGCAGCCCCCGGACAGGAAGCACAGATACGCAGTATTTT. Translation gives CASSPRTGSTDTQYF. The chain is built from TRBV5-1 and TRBJ2-3, with 7 bases that match TRBD1. There are 15 residues in the CDR3. V shed 4 bases, J shed 0 bases, and the junction held 5 bases outside the gene matches. Germline lookup yields CDR1 SGHRS and CDR2 YFSETQ.

Comments on this clonotype: One end of the junction does not line up with germline, which may come from a read error. The V gene is TRBV6-1, the J gene TRBJ1-2; perhaps TRBD1 as D (5 bases). Germline lookup yields CDR1 MNHNS and CDR2 SASEGT. CDR3 length: 12 residues. The CDR3 is CVSSAREDGYTF. CDR3 DNA sequence: TGTGTCAGCTCGGCCAGGGAAGATGGCTACACCTTC.